This TCR beta chain derives from a study of post-analysis software for immune sequencing data (dated by TCRdb to the mid-2010s). With regard to the full study: The recorded disease courses included relapsing-remitting, secondary progressive and progressive-relapsing multiple sclerosis, and some patients had no subtype annotation. The patient repertoires were set against ten to eleven previously published healthy control repertoires from donors whose ages ranged from roughly 6 to 27 years. A subset of samples was prepared in parallel using single-end sample barcoding, then pooled and co-amplified after Illumina adapter ligation. Overall study outcomes, separate from this receptor: Patients showed significantly higher frequencies than controls for several TRBV segments, among them TRBV5-6, TRBV5-1 and TRBV20-1. The control group was slightly older than the multiple sclerosis patient group. Normalized Chao1 diversity was significantly lower in multiple sclerosis patients than controls, suggesting substantial peripheral T-cell clonal expansion. When samples were clustered directly using the F measure, samples prepared in the same batch co-clustered strongly, which prompted a batch-effect correction.

To demonstrate the VDJtools post-analysis software, TCR beta repertoires were profiled from the peripheral blood of over ten young patients with multiple sclerosis. The multiple sclerosis patients were children and adolescents between roughly 6 and 17 years of age. V drops 4 bases and J drops 1 base, leaving 5 bases in between. For CDR1 and CDR2, the germline V gene lists SQVTM and ANQGSEA. Spanning cysteine to phenylalanine, the CDR3 consists of 12 amino acids. Just the 36-base CDR3 DNA is kept, in frame starting at base 1. Libraries were constructed by PCR. The instrument given in TCRdb is Illumina HiSeq 2500. To reduce PCR and sequencing biases, unique molecular identifiers were built into the TCR beta cDNA libraries. Approximately 500,000 cDNA molecules were obtained for every 1 to 10 million input T cells, so each molecule roughly corresponded to one T cell. Patient libraries were prepared and sequenced with the same protocol used for the earlier healthy control dataset. Samples belonging to the same batch were prepared together, multiplexed and sequenced on a shared HiSeq lane. As for the original processing: Raw barcoded reads were processed with MIGEC, and single-read molecular identifier groups were discarded before consensus assembly and CDR3 extraction. Clonotype tables were post-analysed with VDJtools, normalizing diversity by down-sampling all datasets to the smallest sample size. To correct batch-related cross-sample contamination, repertoire overlap clustering matched CDR3 amino acid sequences but not nucleotide sequences. The raw public data were reprocessed by TCRdb itself: fastp quality trimming at Q25, MiXCR clonotype calling, in-frame beta chains only. Rows are unified per CDR3 protein, each entry keeping the most common DNA and genes. The V and J calls were determined by TCRdb, not by the authors. The sample includes about 820,000 distinct CDR3 sequences, with roughly 58% observed a single time. The top ten hold roughly 4.4% of the sample.

Note on this clonotype: Its cognate antigen has yet to be identified. No base quality information exists; no much larger clone differs at one position.

Specimen: blood. The chain links TRBV29-1 with TRBJ2-1; the D gene identity is not certain. The receptor comes from a girl aged 10 to 17 with multiple sclerosis. The CDR3 protein is CSVGRSYNEQFF. The DNA reads TGCAGCGTTGGTAGGTCCTACAATGAGCAGTTCTTC.